These 13 T cell receptor beta chains came from one sample sequenced in a study of early stage breast cancer tumors (dated by TCRdb to 2016 to 2017). The library relied on the immunoSEQ multiplex PCR assay. Entries here come from immuneACCESS through TCRdb and include only in-frame sequences with V and J called. Some clones fail to appear in such tables; in the studies checked, an unresolved V gene covers under half of the shortfall, and the cause of the remainder is unknown. Within this sample are about 72,000 clones, with approximately 79% of them counted one time only. The top ten constitute 3.5% of the sample. Source material: blood. These receptors were taken from a person in their sixties or seventies with breast cancer.

This clone came up a few times. This chain connects TRBV5-6 to TRBJ1-2; D remains ambiguous. Germline V CDR1 and CDR2: SGHDT, YYEEEE. Trimming took 2 bases from V and 10 from J, leaving 9 bases between them. This CDR3 spans 11 amino acids. CDR3 protein: CASSFGQAYTF. In DNA form, the CDR3 reads TGTGCCAGCAGCTTTGGGCAGGCCTACACCTTC.

This chain's CDR3 is CASSSSSGSTDTQYF. In DNA form, the CDR3 reads TGTGCCAGCAGCTCCTCTAGCGGGAGCACAGATACGCAGTATTTT. The chain recombines TRBV7-9 with TRBJ2-3; TRBD2 matches 8 bases. V lost 4 bases to trimming and J lost 0 bases; unmatched junction nucleotides: 3. Germline CDR1 and CDR2: SEHNR and FQNEAQ (reference sequence). The CDR3 is 15 residues long.

This clone was counted a single time. The rearrangement links TRBV7-8 to TRBJ2-7; 7 bases agree with TRBD2. The CDR3 loop spans 15 amino acids. Germline CDR1 is SGHVS and CDR2 is FQNEAQ. Germline trimming cut 5 bases from V and 0 bases from J; bases unmatched to any gene: 7. CDR3 nucleotides: TGTGCCAGCAGCCCACGGGGCGGGAGCTCCTACGAGCAGTACTTC. This translates into CASSPRGGSSYEQYF.

The chain combines TRBV5-4 with TRBJ2-2; 7 bases are shared with TRBD1. The CDR3 contains 14 residues. Per the germline V gene, CDR1 is SGHNT and CDR2 is YYREEE (reference sequence). V shed 4 bases, J shed 1 base, and the junction held 1 base outside the gene matches. CDR3 region: CASSRTGNTGELFF. The CDR3 DNA reads as TGTGCCAGCAGCCGGACAGGGAACACCGGGGAGCTGTTTTTT.

This rearrangement joins TRBV5-1 to TRBJ1-3; D gene ambiguous. The CDR3 consists of 14 residues. Trimming cost V 0 bases and J 0 bases, with 4 bases left between them. From germline, CDR1 is SGHRS and CDR2 YFSETQ. The CDR3 coding sequence is TGCGCCAGCAGCTTGGGAATCTCTGGAAACACCATATATTTT. It codes for CASSLGISGNTIYF.

The V call is TRBV2, the J call TRBJ2-2; D possibly corresponds to TRBD1 (5 bases). CDR1 is SNHLY and CDR2 is FYNNEI in the germline V gene. Trimming took 9 bases from V and 4 from J, leaving 12 bases between them. CDR3 length: 13 amino acids. In nucleotides, the CDR3 is TGTGCCAGTAACAAAAGGGGCACCGGGGAGCTGTTTTTT. Its protein is CASNKRGTGELFF.

V is TRBV19 and J is TRBJ2-7; D gene unclear. V lost 1 base and J lost 0, with 10 bases in between. This CDR3 is 15 amino acids long. Germline V gene data show CDR1 as LNHDA and CDR2 as SQIVND (reference sequence). In DNA, the CDR3 is TGTGCCAGTAGTATAGCAAAGGGCCCCTCCTACGAGCAGTACTTC. Its protein product is CASSIAKGPSYEQYF. The complete variable domain, with remaining parts taken from reference TRBV19 and TRBJ2-7, reads DGGITQSPKYLFRKEGQNVTLSCEQNLNHDAMYWYRQDPGQGLRLIYYSQIVNDFQKGDIAEGYSVSREKKESFPLTVTSAQKNPTAFYLCASSIAKGPSYEQYFGPGTRLTVT.

This clone was counted between two and nine times. The V and J genes are TRBV27 and TRBJ2-1; no reliable D call. V was cut by 4 bases and J by 2 bases, with 3 bases left in between. Germline V CDR1 and CDR2: MNHEY, SMNVEV (reference sequence). The CDR3 contains 12 residues. CDR3 amino acids: CASSSTYNEQFF. The CDR3 nucleotides are TGTGCCAGCAGTTCAACCTACAATGAGCAGTTCTTC.

The chain has TRBV27 and TRBJ2-7; D is tentatively TRBD1 or TRBD2 (5 bases each). Germline-derived CDR1 and CDR2 are MNHEY and SMNVEV (reference sequence). The CDR3 covers 15 residues. Trimming took 5 bases from V and 5 from J, leaving 19 bases between them. The CDR3 here is CASSEFFGGVDEQYF. In DNA, the CDR3 is TGTGCCAGCAGTGAATTTTTTGGGGGTGTCGACGAGCAGTACTTC.

This rearrangement joins TRBV4-1 to TRBJ2-7; D is undetermined. CDR3 length equals 14 residues. The germline V gene encodes CDR1 MGHRA and CDR2 YSYEKL. Trimming pared 0 bases from V and 4 bases from J, leaving 10 bases between. CDR3 in DNA: TGCGCCAGCAGCCAAGATGACGGGCCTTACGAGCAGTACTTC. This gives the protein CASSQDDGPYEQYF.

J is TRBJ2-2 and V is TRBV19, with 10 bases lining up with TRBD2. CDR3 size: 17 residues. Germline V CDR1 and CDR2: LNHDA, SQIVND (reference sequence). Losses at the gene ends were 7 bases for V and 0 bases for J; bases not matched to a gene: 8. CDR3 region: CASTPPSGRANTGELFF. The CDR3 region has the DNA TGTGCCAGTACCCCGCCGAGCGGGAGGGCGAACACCGGGGAGCTGTTTTTT.

The rearrangement joins TRBV6-1 to TRBJ1-4; no firm D call. CDR3 length: 15 residues. V gave up 4 bases and J gave up 6 bases, with 15 bases separating them. Germline V gene sequence: CDR1 MNHNS, CDR2 SASEGT. The CDR3 nucleotides are TGTGCCAGCAGTGTCCTCCGAGGAGGTGATGAAAAACTGTTTTTT. Amino acids: CASSVLRGGDEKLFF.

V is TRBV11-2 and J is TRBJ1-1; no reliable D call. CDR1 is SGHAT and CDR2 is FQNNGV in the germline V gene. The length of the CDR3 is 13 residues. Trimming shortened V by 3 bases and J by 5 bases, and 10 bases separated the two germline ends. The CDR3 bases are TGTGCCAGCAGCTTTGCGGAAGGGACTGAAGCTTTCTTT. Translated, it gives CASSFAEGTEAFF.